These T cell receptor beta chains were read from a single sample in a study of T cells in Graves' hyperthyroidism and ophthalmopathy. TCRdb independently ran MiXCR on the multiplex PCR reads; one entry per CDR3 protein. The top ten clones hold 55% to 60% of a sample with approximately 300,000 distinct CDR3 sequences, 15% to 20% of them seen once. The sequenced sample consisted of blood. These receptors were obtained from a woman aged 55-70 years with Graves' ophthalmopathy. Each CDR3 is given with its conserved first and last residue. The D gene is left open where the match is weak. Expanded clones are given a class, and other clones once, few, many or no size at all.

v_call	j_call	clone_size	d_call	cdr3_nt	cdr3_aa
TRBV9	TRBJ2-7	many	.	TGTGCCAGCAGCAGAAGGACAGATGCCTACGAGCAGTACTTC	CASSRRTDAYEQYF
TRBV24-1	TRBJ2-1	.	TRBD2	TGTGCCACCAGTGATCCCCGCCCGGGTGGACTAGCGGGGGGGTTGTCCTACAATGAGCAGTTCTTC	CATSDPRPGGLAGGLSYNEQFF
TRBV29-1	TRBJ1-2	few	TRBD1	TGCAGCGTTGACGAGGGGGCGCGCCTCTATGGCTACACCTTC	CSVDEGARLYGYTF
TRBV5-1	TRBJ2-3	.	TRBD1	TGCGCCAGCAGCTTAGGGACAGAGGCAGGCGATACGCAGTATTTT	CASSLGTEAGDTQYF
TRBV30	TRBJ2-2	many	.	TGTGCCTGGACCAGGGGCTTGGGGGACACCGGGGAGCTGTTTTTT	CAWTRGLGDTGELFF
TRBV15	TRBJ2-2	.	.	TGTGCCACCAGCAGAGATCCACTGAACACCGGGGAGCTGTTTTTT	CATSRDPLNTGELFF
TRBV7-2	TRBJ1-4	.	.	TGTGCCAGCAGCTTAGCTCCGGGGCCGGAAAAACTGTTTTTT	CASSLAPGPEKLFF
TRBV6-4	TRBJ2-3	.	.	TGTGCCAGCAGTGTCGAGGGAGGATTCACAGATACGCAGTATTTT	CASSVEGGFTDTQYF
TRBV27	TRBJ2-1	few	TRBD2	TGTGCCAGCAGTTTATTCGGACTAGACCAGTTCTTC	CASSLFGLDQFF
TRBV20-1	TRBJ2-7	few	.	TGCAGTGCTAGAGGTAGGGGGACTGGCTCCTACGAGCAGTACTTC	CSARGRGTGSYEQYF
TRBV5-8	TRBJ2-3	few	.	TGTGCCAGCACCACCGCGAATACGCAGTATTTT	CASTTANTQYF
TRBV6-5	TRBJ1-5	many	.	TGTGCCAGCAGTTACGACGGGGCGAAGCCCCAGCATTTT	CASSYDGAKPQHF
TRBV20-1	TRBJ1-6	few	.	TGCAGTGCTCAAGACGGCTTGAATTCACCCCTCCACTTT	CSAQDGLNSPLHF
TRBV4-3	TRBJ1-5	.	.	TGCGCCAGCAGCCAAGACCCAGGGGACGGGGGTCAGCCCCAGCATTTT	CASSQDPGDGGQPQHF
TRBV5-1	TRBJ2-3	.	.	TGCGCCAGCAGCTTGAAGTGGGATAATAGGGATAGCACAGATACGCAGTATTTT	CASSLKWDNRDSTDTQYF
TRBV20-1	TRBJ2-1	few	.	TGCAGTGCTAGAGATGTGAGGGCGGGGAGGTTGAACAATGAGCAGTTCTTC	CSARDVRAGRLNNEQFF
TRBV4-2	TRBJ2-7	few	.	TGTGCCAGCAGCCCTCCTGGGGGTTACTACGAGCAGTACTTC	CASSPPGGYYEQYF
TRBV6-1	TRBJ2-7	many	TRBD2	TGTGCCAGCAGTTTACTAGCGGATGCCTACGAGCAGTACTTC	CASSLLADAYEQYF
TRBV6-1	TRBJ2-7	many	TRBD2	TGTGCCAGCACCCCCCGGGGGGGGATCTCCTACGAGCAGTACTTC	CASTPRGGISYEQYF
TRBV12-3/TRBV12-4	TRBJ2-5	many	TRBD1	TGTGCCAGCAGGTTGACAGGGCTGGAGACCCAGTACTTC	CASRLTGLETQYF
TRBV27	TRBJ1-4	many	.	TGTGCCAGCAGTTTTGTCGGGCCCGGGGGGGGTGAAAAACTGTTTTTT	CASSFVGPGGGEKLFF
TRBV10-2	TRBJ2-3	many	.	TGCGCCAGCAGTGAGTCGGGGCCCTCCGGCACAGATACGCAGTATTTT	CASSESGPSGTDTQYF
TRBV19	TRBJ2-1	few	TRBD2	TGTGCCAGTAGGCTCCGACTAGCTGGTGAGCAGTTCTTC	CASRLRLAGEQFF
TRBV19	TRBJ1-5	few	.	TGTGCCAGTAGTCTGTGGGGGGGCGCGGGTCAGCCCCAGCATTTT	CASSLWGGAGQPQHF
TRBV7-9	TRBJ2-7	many	.	TGTGCCAGCAGCCTATTCAGTCAGGCCCAGGGCGAGCAGTACTTC	CASSLFSQAQGEQYF
TRBV7-2	TRBJ2-7	many	TRBD1	TGTGCCAGCAGCCCTAGAGGATGGGACAGCTCCTACGAGCAGTACTTC	CASSPRGWDSSYEQYF
TRBV4-1	TRBJ2-6	.	TRBD1	TGCGCCAGCAGCCCAACAGGGGCCGGGGCCAACGTCCTGACTTTC	CASSPTGAGANVLTF